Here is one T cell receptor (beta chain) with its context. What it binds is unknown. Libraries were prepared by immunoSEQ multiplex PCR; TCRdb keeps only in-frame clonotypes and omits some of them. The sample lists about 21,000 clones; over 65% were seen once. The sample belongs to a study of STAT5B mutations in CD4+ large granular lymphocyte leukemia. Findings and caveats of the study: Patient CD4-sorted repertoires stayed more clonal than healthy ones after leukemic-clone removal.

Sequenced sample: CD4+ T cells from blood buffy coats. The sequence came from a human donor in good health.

The CDR3 spells CASSLRTGELYEQYF. The CDR3 DNA follows: TGTGCCAGCAGTCTCCGGACAGGGGAGCTCTACGAGCAGTACTTC. The chain has TRBV27 and TRBJ2-7, with 9 bases lining up with TRBD1. This CDR3 spans 15 amino acids. Germline assignment: CDR1 MNHEY and CDR2 SMNVEV (reference sequence). The J segment lost 3 bases and the V segment lost 5 bases, leaving 8 bases of the junction unmatched.